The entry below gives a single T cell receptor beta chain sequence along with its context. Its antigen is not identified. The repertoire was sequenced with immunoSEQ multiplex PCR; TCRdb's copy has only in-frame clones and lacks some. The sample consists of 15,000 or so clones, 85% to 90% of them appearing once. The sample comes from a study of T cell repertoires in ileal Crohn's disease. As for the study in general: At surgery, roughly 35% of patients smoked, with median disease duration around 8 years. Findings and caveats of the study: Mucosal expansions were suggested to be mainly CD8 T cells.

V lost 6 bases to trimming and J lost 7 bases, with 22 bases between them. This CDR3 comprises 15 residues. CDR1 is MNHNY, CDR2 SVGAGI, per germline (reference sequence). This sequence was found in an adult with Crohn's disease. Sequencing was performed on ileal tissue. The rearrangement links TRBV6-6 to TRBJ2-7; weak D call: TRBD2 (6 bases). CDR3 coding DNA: TGTGCCAGCAGCCCCCCGGGACTCCATCCTCGGGAGCAGTACTTC. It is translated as CASSPPGLHPREQYF.